This T cell receptor (beta chain) was captured in a study of blood T cells in healthy people across ages. This clonotype was picked up many times. Primed by a sample-barcoded 5' primer and a J-beta primer mix, a second PCR proceeded for roughly 6 to 12 cycles. TCRdb recomputed calls from the 5' RACE reads with MiXCR, one row per CDR3 protein. The table shows roughly 1 million distinct CDR3 sequences, with about 23% occurring only once. The CDR3 extends over 15 amino acids. Per germline, CDR1 SNHLY and CDR2 FYNNEI. With 5 bases removed from V and 3 bases from J, the gap between germline ends came to 15 bases. These same data were also listed under a study on T cells of mothers and their children.

The sequenced sample was blood. This TCR derives from a girl aged 2 to 10 in good health. The chain uses TRBV2 and TRBJ2-3; D is perhaps TRBD1 (7 bases). The CDR3 is CASSPTGTGTDTQYF. The CDR3 DNA sequence: TGTGCCAGCAGTCCGACAGGGACTGGAACAGATACGCAGTATTTT. Full variable domain (rest looked up from reference TRBV2 and TRBJ2-3): EPEVTQTPSHQVTQMGQEVILRCVPISNHLYFYWYRQILGQKVEFLVSFYNNEISEKSEIFDDQFSVERPDGSNFTLKIRSTKLEDSAMYFCASSPTGTGTDTQYFGPGTRLTVL.